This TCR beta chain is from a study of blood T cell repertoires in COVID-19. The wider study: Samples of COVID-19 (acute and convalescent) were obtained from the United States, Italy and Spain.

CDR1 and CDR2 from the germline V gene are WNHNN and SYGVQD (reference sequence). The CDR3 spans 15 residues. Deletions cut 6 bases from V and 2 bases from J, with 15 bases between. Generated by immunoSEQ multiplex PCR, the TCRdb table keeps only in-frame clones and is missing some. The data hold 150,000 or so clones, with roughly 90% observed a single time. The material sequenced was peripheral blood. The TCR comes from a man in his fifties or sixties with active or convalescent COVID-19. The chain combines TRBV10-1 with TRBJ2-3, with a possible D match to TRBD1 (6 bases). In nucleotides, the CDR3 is TGCGCCAGCAGCGATTTGGACAGAAACACAGATACGCAGTATTTT. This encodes CASSDLDRNTDTQYF.